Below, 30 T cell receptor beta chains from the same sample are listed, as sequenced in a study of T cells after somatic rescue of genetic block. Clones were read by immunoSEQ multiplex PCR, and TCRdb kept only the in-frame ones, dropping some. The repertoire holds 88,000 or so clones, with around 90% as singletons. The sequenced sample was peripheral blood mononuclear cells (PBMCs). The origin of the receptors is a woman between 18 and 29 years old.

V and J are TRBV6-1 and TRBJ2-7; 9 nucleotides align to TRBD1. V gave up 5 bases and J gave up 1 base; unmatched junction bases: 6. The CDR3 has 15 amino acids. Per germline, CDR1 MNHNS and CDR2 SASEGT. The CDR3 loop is CASSLGTGPSYEQYF. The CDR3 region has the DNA TGTGCCAGCAGTTTGGGGACAGGGCCTTCCTACGAGCAGTACTTC.

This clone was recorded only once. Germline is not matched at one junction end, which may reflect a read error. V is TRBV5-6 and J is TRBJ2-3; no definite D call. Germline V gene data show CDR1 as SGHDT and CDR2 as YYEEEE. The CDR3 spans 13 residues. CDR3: CASSPGGTDTQYF. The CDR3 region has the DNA TGTGCCAGCAGCCCCGGTGGCACTGATACGCAGTATTTT.

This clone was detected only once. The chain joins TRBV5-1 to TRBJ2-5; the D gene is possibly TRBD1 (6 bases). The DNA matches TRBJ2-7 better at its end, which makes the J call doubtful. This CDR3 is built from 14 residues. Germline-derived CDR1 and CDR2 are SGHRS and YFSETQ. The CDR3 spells CASSLGTATYEQYF. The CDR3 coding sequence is TGCGCCAGCAGCTTGGGGACAGCCACCTACGAGCAGTACTTC.

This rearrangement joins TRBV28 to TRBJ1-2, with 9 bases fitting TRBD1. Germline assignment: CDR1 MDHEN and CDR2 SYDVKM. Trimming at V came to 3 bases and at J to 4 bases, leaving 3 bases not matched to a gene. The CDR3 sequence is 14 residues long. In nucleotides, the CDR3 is TGTGCCAGCAGTTTTGGACAGGGGCCCTATGGCTACACCTTC. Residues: CASSFGQGPYGYTF.

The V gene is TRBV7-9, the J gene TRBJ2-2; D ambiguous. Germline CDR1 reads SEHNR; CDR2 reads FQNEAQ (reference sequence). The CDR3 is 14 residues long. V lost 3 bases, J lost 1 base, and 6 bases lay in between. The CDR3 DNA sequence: TGTGCCAGCAGCTTGGGAATGAACACCGGGGAGCTGTTTTTT. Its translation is CASSLGMNTGELFF.

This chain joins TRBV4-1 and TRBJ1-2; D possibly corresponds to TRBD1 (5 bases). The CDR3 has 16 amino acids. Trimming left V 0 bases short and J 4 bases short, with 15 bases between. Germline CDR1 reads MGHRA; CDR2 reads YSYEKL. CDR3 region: CASSQERGRATYGYTF. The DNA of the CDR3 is TGCGCCAGCAGCCAAGAGAGGGGACGTGCCACCTATGGCTACACCTTC.

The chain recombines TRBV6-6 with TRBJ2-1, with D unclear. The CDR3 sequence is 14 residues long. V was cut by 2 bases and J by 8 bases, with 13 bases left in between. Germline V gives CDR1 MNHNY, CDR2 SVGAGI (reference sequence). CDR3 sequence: CASSYPPLIDEQFF. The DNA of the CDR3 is TGTGCCAGCAGTTACCCCCCCTTAATCGATGAGCAGTTCTTC.

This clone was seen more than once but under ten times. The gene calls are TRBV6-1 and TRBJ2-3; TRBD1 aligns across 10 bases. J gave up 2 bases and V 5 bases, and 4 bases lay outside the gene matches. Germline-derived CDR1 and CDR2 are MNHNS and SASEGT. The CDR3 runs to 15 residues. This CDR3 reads CASSSGTGATDTQYF. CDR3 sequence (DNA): TGTGCCAGCAGTTCCGGGACAGGGGCCACAGATACGCAGTATTTT.

The CDR3 DNA follows: TGTGCCAGCAGCGTTCGAGCTAACTATGGCTACACCTTC. Protein sequence: CASSVRANYGYTF. The chain uses TRBV9 and TRBJ1-2; D unresolved. Trimming took 2 bases from V and 0 from J, leaving 5 bases between them. Germline lookup yields CDR1 SGDLS and CDR2 YYNGEE. CDR3 size: 13 residues.

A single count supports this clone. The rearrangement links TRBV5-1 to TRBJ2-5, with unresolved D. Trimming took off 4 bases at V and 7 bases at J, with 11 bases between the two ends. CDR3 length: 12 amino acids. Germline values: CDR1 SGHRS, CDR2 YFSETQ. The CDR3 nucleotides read TGCGCCAGCAGCCCTGGTTCGGGGACCCAGTACTTC. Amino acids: CASSPGSGTQYF.

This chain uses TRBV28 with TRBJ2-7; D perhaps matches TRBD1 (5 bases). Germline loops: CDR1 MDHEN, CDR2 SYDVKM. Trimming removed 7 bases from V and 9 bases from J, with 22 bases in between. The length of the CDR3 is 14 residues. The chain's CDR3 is CASTPVRVSRGQYF. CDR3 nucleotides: TGTGCCAGCACCCCGGTCAGAGTAAGTAGGGGGCAGTACTTC.

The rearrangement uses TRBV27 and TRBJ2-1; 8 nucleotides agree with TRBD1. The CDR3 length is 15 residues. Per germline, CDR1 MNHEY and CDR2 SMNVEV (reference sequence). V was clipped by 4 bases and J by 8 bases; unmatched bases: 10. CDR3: CASSSDRGEGHEQFF. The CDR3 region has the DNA TGTGCCAGCAGTTCCGACAGGGGTGAGGGCCATGAGCAGTTCTTC.

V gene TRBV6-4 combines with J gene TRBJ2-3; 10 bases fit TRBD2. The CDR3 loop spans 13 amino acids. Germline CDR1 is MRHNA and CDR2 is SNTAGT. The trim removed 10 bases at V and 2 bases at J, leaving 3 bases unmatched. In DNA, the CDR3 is TGTGCCACAAGCGGGAGGGACACAGATACGCAGTATTTT. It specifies CATSGRDTDTQYF.

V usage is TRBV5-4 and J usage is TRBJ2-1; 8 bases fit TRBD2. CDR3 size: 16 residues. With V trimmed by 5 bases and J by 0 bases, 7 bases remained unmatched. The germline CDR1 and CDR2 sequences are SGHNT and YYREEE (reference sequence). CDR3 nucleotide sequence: TGTGCCAGCAGGGCTACTAGCGGAACCTCCTACAATGAGCAGTTCTTC. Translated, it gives CASRATSGTSYNEQFF.

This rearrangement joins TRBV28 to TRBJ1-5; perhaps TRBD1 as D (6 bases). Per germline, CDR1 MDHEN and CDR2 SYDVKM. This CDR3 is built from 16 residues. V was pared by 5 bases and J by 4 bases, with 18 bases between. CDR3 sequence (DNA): TGTGCCAGCAGTCCCATCGGGGGGGCGGGAAATCAGCCCCAGCATTTT. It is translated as CASSPIGGAGNQPQHF.

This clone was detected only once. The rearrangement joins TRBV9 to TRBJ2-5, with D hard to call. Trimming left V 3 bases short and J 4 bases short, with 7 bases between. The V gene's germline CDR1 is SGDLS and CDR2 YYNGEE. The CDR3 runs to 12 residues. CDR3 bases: TGTGCCAGCAGCGCCCCGGTAGAGACCCAGTACTTC. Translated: CASSAPVETQYF.

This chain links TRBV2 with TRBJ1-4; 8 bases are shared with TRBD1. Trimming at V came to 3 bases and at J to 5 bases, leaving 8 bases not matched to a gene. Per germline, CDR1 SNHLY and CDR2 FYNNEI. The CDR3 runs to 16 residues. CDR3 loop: CASSEPQGGENEKLFF. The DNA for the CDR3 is TGTGCCAGCAGTGAGCCACAGGGGGGAGAGAATGAAAAACTGTTTTTT. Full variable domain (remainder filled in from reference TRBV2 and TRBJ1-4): EPEVTQTPSHQVTQMGQEVILRCVPISNHLYFYWYRQILGQKVEFLVSFYNNEISEKSEIFDDQFSVERPDGSNFTLKIRSTKLEDSAMYFCASSEPQGGENEKLFFGSGTQLSVL.

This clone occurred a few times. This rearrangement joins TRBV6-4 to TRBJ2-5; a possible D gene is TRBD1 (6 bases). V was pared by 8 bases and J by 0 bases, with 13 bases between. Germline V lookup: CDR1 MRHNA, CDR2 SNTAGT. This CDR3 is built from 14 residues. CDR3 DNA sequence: TGTGCCAGCGCGCGGTCAGGGGACCAAGAGACCCAGTACTTC. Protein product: CASARSGDQETQYF.

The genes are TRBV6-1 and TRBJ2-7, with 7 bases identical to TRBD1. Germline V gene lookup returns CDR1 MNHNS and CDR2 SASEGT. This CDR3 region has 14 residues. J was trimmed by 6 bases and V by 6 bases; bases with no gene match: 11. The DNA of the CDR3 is TGTGCCAGCAGCCGACCTGGACAGGCCCTCGAGCAGTACTTC. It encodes CASSRPGQALEQYF.

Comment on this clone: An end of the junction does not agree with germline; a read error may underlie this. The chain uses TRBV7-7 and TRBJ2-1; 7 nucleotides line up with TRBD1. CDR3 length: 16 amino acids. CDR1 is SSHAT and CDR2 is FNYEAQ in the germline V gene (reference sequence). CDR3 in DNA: TGTGCTAGCAGCCCTGAGGGGGCAGAGCCCTACAATGAGCAGTTCTTC. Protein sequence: CASSPEGAEPYNEQFF.

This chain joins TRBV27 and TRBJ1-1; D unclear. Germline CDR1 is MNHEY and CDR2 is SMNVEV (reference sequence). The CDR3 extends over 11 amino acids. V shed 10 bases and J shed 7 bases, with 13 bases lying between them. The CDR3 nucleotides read TGTGCCACCACGGGGAAGGGTGAAGCTTTCTTT. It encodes CATTGKGEAFF.

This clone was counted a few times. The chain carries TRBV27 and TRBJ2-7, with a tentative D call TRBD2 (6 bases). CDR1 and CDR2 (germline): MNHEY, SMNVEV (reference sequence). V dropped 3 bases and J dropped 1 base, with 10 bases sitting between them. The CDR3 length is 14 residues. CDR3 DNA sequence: TGTGCCAGCAGTTTGACGGGAGAGTCCTACGAGCAGTACTTC. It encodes CASSLTGESYEQYF.

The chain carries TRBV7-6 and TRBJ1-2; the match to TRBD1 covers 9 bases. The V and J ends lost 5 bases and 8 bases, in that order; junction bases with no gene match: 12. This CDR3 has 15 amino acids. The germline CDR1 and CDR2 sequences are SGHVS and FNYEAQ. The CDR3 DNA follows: TGTGCCAGCAGCCCCGAATACAGGGGGCTAGGGGGCTACACCTTC. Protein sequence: CASSPEYRGLGGYTF.

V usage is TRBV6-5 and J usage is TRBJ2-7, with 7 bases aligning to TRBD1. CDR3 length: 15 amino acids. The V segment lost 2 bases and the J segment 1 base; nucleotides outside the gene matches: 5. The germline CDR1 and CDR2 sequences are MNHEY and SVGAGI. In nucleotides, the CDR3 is TGTGCCAGCAGTTACGGTCAGGGGGAGTCCTACGAGCAGTACTTC. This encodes CASSYGQGESYEQYF.

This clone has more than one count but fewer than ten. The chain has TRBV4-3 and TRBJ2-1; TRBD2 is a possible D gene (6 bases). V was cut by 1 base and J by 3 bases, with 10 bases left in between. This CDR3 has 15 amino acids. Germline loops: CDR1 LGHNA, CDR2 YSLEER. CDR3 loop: CASSQAREIYNEQFF. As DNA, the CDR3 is TGCGCCAGCAGCCAAGCTCGGGAGATCTACAATGAGCAGTTCTTC.

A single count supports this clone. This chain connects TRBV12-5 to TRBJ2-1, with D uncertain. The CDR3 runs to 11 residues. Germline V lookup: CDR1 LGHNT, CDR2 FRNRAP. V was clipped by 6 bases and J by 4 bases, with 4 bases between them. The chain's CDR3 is CASGNYNEQFF. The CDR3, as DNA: TGTGCTAGTGGCAATTACAATGAGCAGTTCTTC.

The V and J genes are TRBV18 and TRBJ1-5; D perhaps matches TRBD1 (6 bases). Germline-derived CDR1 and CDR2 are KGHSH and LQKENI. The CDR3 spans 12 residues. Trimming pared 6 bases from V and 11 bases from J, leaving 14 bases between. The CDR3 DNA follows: TGTGCCAGCTCCCAGGGGAGTGGGTCCCAGCATTTT. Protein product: CASSQGSGSQHF.

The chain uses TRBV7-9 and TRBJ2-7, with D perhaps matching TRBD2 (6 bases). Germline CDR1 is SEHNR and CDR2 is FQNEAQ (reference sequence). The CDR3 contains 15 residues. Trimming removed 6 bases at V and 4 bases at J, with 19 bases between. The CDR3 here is CASSPRAGKVYEQYF. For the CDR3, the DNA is TGTGCCAGCAGTCCGCGGGCGGGGAAGGTTTACGAGCAGTACTTC.

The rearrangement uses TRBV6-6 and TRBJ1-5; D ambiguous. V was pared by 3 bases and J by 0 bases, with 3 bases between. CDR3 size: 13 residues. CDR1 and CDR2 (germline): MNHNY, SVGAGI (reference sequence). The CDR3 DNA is TGTGCCAGCAGTTATAATAGCAATCAGCCCCAGCATTTT. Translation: CASSYNSNQPQHF.

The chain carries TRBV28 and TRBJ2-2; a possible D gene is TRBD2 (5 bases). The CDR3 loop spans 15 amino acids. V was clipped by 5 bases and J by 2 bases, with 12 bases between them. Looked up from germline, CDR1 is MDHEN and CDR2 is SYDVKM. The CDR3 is CASSRGLVNTGELFF. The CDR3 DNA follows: TGTGCCAGCAGTCGCGGACTGGTTAACACCGGGGAGCTGTTTTTT.